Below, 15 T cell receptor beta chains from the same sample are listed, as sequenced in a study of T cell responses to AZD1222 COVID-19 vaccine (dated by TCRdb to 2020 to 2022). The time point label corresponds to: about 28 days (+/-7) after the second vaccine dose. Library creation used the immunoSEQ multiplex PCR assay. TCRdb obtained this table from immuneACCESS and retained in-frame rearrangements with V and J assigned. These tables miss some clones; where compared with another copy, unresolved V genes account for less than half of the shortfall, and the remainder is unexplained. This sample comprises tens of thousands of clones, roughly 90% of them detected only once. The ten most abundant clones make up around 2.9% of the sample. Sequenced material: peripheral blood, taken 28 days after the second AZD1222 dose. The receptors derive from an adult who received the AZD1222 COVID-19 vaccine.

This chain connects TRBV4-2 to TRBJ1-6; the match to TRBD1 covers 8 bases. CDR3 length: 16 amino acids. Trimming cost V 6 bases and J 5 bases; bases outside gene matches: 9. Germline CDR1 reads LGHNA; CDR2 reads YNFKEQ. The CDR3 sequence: CASRSGGQGHNSPLHF. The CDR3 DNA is TGTGCCAGCAGATCCGGAGGACAGGGACATAATTCACCCCTCCACTTT.

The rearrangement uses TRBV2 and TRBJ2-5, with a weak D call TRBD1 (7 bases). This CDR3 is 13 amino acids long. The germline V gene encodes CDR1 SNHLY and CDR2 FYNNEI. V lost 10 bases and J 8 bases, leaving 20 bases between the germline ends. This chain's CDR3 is CATRGETMATQYF. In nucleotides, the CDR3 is TGTGCCACCAGGGGGGAGACCATGGCTACCCAGTACTTC.

In nucleotides, the CDR3 is TGTGCCAGCAGCTTATACACTGAAGCTTTCTTT. This sequence encodes CASSLYTEAFF. The chain combines TRBV7-9 with TRBJ1-1, with D uncertain. CDR1 is SEHNR, CDR2 FQNEAQ, per germline (reference sequence). V lost 2 bases and J 3 bases, leaving 1 base between the germline ends. CDR3 length equals 11 residues.

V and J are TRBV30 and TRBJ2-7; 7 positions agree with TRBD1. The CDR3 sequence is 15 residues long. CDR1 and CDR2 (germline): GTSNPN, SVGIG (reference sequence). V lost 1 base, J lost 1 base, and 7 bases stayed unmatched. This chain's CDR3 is CAWSDLGGLSYEQYF. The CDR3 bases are TGTGCCTGGAGTGATTTAGGGGGCCTATCCTACGAGCAGTACTTC.

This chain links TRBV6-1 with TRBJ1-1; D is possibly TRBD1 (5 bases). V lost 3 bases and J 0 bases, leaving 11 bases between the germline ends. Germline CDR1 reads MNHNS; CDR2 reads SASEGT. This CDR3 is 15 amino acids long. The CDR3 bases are TGTGCCAGCAGTGATTTTGCGGGACTGAACACTGAAGCTTTCTTT. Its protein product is CASSDFAGLNTEAFF.

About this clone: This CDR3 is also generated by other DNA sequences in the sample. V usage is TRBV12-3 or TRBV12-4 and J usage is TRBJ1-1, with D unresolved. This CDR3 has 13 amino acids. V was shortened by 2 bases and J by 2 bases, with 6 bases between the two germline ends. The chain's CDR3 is CASSLTKNTEAFF. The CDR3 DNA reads TGTGCCAGCAGTTTAACAAAAAACACTGAAGCTTTCTTT.

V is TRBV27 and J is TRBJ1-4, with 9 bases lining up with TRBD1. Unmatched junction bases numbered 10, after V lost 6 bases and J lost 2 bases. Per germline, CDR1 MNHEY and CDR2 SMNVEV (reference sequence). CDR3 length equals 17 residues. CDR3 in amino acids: CASRSSGTGITNEKLFF. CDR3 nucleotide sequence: TGTGCCAGCAGAAGCAGCGGGACAGGGATCACTAATGAAAAACTGTTTTTT.

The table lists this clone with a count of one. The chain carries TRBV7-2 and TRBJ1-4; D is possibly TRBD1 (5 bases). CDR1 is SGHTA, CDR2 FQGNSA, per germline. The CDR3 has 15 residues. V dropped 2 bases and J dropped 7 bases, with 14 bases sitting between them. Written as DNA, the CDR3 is TGTGCCAGCAGCTTACACCAGGGTATTGGTGAAAAACTGTTTTTT. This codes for CASSLHQGIGEKLFF.

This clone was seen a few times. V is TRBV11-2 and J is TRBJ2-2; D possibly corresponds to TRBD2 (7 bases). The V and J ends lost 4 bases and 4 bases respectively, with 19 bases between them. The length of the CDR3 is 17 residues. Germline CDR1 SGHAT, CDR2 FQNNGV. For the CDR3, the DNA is TGTGCCAGCAGCTATTTCGGGGGGACATGGGGCACCGGGGAGCTGTTTTTT. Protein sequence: CASSYFGGTWGTGELFF.

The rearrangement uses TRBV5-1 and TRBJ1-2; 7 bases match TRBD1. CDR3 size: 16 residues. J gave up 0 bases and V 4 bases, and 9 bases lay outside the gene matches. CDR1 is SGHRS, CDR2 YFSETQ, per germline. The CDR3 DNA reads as TGCGCCAGCAGCCATTGGGGAGGGGGCACTAACTATGGCTACACCTTC. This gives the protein CASSHWGGGTNYGYTF.

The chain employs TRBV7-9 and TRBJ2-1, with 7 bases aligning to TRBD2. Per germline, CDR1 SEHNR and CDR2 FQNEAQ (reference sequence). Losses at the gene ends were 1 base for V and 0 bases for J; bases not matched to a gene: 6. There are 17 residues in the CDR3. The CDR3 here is CASSLGTKRGSYNEQFF. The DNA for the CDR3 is TGTGCCAGCAGCTTAGGGACTAAGCGGGGCTCCTACAATGAGCAGTTCTTC. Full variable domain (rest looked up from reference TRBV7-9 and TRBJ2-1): DTGVSQNPRHKITKRGQNVTFRCDPISEHNRLYWYRQTLGQGPEFLTYFQNEAQLEKSRLLSDRFSAERPKGSFSTLEIQRTEQGDSAMYLCASSLGTKRGSYNEQFFGPGTRLTVL.

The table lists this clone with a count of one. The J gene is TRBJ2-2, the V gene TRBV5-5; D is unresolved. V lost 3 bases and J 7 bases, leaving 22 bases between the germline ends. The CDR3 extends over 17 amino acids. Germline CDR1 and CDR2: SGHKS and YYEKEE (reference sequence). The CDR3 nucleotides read TGTGCCAGCAGCTCCGCAGCTGGTTTACGATATCTCGGGGAGCTGTTTTTT. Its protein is CASSSAAGLRYLGELFF.

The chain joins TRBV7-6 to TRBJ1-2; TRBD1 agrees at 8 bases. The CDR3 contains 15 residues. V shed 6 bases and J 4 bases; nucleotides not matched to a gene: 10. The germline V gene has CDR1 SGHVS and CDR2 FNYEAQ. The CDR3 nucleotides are TGTGCCAGCAGTCCAGGACAGGGCGGGAGCTATGGCTACACCTTC. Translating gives CASSPGQGGSYGYTF.

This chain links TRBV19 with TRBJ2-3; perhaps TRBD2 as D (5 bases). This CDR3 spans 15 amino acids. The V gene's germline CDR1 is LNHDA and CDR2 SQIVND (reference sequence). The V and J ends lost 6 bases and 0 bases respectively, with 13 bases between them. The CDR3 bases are TGTGCCAGTAGATCGGGGATTTCTAGCACAGATACGCAGTATTTT. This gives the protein CASRSGISSTDTQYF.

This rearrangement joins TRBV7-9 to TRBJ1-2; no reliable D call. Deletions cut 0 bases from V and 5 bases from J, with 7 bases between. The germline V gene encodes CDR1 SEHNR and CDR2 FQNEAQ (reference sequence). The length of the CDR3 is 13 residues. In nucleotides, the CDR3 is TGTGCCAGCAGCTTAGCCGAGAGATATGGCTACACCTTC. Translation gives CASSLAERYGYTF.